Below, 9 T cell receptor beta chains from the same sample are listed, as sequenced in a study of identical twins (dated by TCRdb to the mid-2010s). Libraries were made using 5' RACE. Sequencing was performed on an Illumina HiSeq 2000. Using fastp at Q25 and MiXCR, TCRdb reprocessed the public reads and kept productive beta chains. Rows merge per CDR3 protein into single entries with the most common DNA and genes. This sample gives 450,000 to 650,000 distinct CDR3 sequences in total; more than 9% of them show up just once. The ten largest clones represent under 3% of the sample. The same specimen was also included in a second study, on yellow fever vaccine responses in identical twins.

Sequenced: PBMCs. These receptors originate from a woman aged 18 to 35 in good health.

Ten or more counts support this clonotype. This sequence joins TRBV12-3 or TRBV12-4 and TRBJ2-1; 10 nucleotides match TRBD1. Losses at the gene ends were 6 bases for V and 7 bases for J; bases not matched to a gene: 9. The CDR3 has 15 amino acids. CDR3: CASSSGTGVGNEQFF. The CDR3 DNA follows: TGTGCCAGCAGCTCCGGGACAGGGGTGGGAAATGAGCAGTTCTTC.

This clonotype was recorded at least ten times. The chain joins TRBV12-3 or TRBV12-4 to TRBJ2-7; TRBD1 might be the D (6 bases). The CDR3 loop spans 14 amino acids. Between the trimmed V and J ends, which lost 2 bases and 0 bases, there was a span of 8 bases. CDR3: CASSLQGSSYEQYF. The CDR3 DNA follows: TGTGCCAGCAGTTTACAGGGGAGCTCCTACGAGCAGTACTTC.

This chain joins TRBV7-2 and TRBJ2-4; D is uncertain. V was cut by 3 bases and J by 1 base, with 13 bases left in between. The CDR3 consists of 16 residues. Germline CDR1 reads SGHTA; CDR2 reads FQGNSA. CDR3 coding DNA: TGTGCCAGCAGCTTGGTTCCCATGGGGGCCAAAAACATTCAGTACTTC. Protein sequence: CASSLVPMGAKNIQYF.

The chain has TRBV11-2 and TRBJ2-7, with D possibly being TRBD1 (5 bases). V lost 1 base to trimming and J lost 0 bases, with 19 bases between them. The CDR3 has 18 amino acids. The germline V gene encodes CDR1 SGHAT and CDR2 FQNNGV. The CDR3 DNA is TGTGCCAGCAGCTTAGGCGAGGTTGGCAGGGCAAACTCCTACGAGCAGTACTTC. Amino acids: CASSLGEVGRANSYEQYF.

The rearrangement joins TRBV6-1 to TRBJ2-5; D is unresolved. V was trimmed by 5 bases and J by 4 bases, leaving 23 bases between them. The CDR3 totals 17 residues. Per germline, CDR1 MNHNS and CDR2 SASEGT. DNA for the CDR3: TGTGCCAGCAGTACACCTGGATCTTTGCAAGGCAGAGAGACCCAGTACTTC. As protein: CASSTPGSLQGRETQYF.

This clonotype has only a few counts. The rearrangement uses TRBV12-3 or TRBV12-4 and TRBJ1-1; unclear D gene. Trimming took 6 bases from V and 5 from J, leaving 25 bases between them. The CDR3 covers 17 residues. The CDR3 spells CASSSLRGKNSGTEAFF. The CDR3, as DNA: TGTGCCAGCAGCTCCTTAAGAGGAAAGAACAGCGGAACTGAAGCTTTCTTT.

The sample holds a few counts of this clonotype. The V gene is TRBV30, the J gene TRBJ2-1; unclear D gene. The CDR3 is made up of 12 amino acids. The germline V and J ends were trimmed by 2 bases and 3 bases, with 5 bases remaining between them. From germline, CDR1 is GTSNPN and CDR2 SVGIG (reference sequence). CDR3 sequence: CAWSRRYNEQFF. CDR3 sequence (DNA): TGTGCCTGGAGTCGGCGCTACAATGAGCAGTTCTTC. Drawing the rest from reference TRBV30 and TRBJ2-1, the complete variable domain is SQTIHQWPATLVQPVGSPLSLECTVEGTSNPNLYWYRQAAGRGLQLLFYSVGIGQISSEVPQNLSASRPQDRQFILSSKKLLLSDSGFYLCAWSRRYNEQFFGPGTRLTVL.

The chain links TRBV12-3 or TRBV12-4 to TRBJ2-1, with 7 bases identical to TRBD1. The CDR3 consists of 12 residues. J gave up 9 bases and V 4 bases, and 3 bases lay outside the gene matches. This CDR3 reads CASSSQGTEQFF. DNA for the CDR3: TGTGCCAGCAGTTCACAGGGGACTGAGCAGTTCTTC.

The CDR3 bases are TGTGCCAGCAGTTTCGGGGCGGAATACAATGAGCAGTTCTTC. The encoded protein is CASSFGAEYNEQFF. The V and J genes are TRBV28 and TRBJ2-1; the D call may be TRBD1 or TRBD2 (5 bases each). Trimming removed 3 bases from V and 4 bases from J, with 10 bases in between. Germline CDR1 and CDR2: MDHEN and SYDVKM. The CDR3 has 14 amino acids.